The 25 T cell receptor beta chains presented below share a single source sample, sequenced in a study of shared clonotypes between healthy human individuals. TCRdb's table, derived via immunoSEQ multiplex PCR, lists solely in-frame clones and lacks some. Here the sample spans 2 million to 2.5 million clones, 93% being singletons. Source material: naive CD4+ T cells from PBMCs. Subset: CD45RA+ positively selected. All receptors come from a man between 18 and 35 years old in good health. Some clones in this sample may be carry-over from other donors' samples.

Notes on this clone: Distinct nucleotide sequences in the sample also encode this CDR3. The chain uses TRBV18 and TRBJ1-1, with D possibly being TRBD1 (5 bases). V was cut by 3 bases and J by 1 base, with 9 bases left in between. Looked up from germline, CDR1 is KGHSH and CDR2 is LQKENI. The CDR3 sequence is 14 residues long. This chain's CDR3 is CASSPAGTNTEAFF. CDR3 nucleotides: TGTGCCAGCTCACCCGCAGGGACGAACACTGAAGCTTTCTTT.

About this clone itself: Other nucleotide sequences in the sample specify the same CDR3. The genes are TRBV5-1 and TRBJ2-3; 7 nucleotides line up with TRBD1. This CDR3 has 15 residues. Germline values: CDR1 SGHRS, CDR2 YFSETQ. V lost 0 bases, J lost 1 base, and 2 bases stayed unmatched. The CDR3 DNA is TGCGCCAGCAGCTTGGGAGGGGGCGGCACAGATACGCAGTATTTT. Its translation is CASSLGGGGTDTQYF.

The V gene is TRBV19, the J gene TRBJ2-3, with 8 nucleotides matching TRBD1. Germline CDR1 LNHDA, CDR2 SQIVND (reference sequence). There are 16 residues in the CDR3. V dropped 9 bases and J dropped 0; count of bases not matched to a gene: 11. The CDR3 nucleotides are TGTGCCAGGTCGGACAGGGAGGTCACTAGCACAGATACGCAGTATTTT. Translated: CARSDREVTSTDTQYF.

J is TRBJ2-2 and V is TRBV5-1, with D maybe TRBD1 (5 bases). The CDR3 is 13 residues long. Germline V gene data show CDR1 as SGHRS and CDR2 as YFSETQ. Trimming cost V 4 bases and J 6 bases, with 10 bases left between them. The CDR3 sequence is CASSRTGSGELFF. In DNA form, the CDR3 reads TGCGCCAGCAGCCGCACAGGTTCCGGGGAGCTGTTTTTT. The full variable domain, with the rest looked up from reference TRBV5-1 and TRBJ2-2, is KAGVTQTPRYLIKTRGQQVTLSCSPISGHRSVSWYQQTPGQGLQFLFEYFSETQRNKGNFPGRFSGRQFSNSRSEMNVSTLELGDSALYLCASSRTGSGELFFGEGSRLTVL.

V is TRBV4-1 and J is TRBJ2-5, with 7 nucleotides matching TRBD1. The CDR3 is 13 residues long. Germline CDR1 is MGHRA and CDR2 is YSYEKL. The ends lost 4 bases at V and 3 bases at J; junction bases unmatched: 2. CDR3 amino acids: CASSRGQEETQYF. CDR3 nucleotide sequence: TGCGCCAGCAGCCGAGGACAGGAAGAGACCCAGTACTTC.

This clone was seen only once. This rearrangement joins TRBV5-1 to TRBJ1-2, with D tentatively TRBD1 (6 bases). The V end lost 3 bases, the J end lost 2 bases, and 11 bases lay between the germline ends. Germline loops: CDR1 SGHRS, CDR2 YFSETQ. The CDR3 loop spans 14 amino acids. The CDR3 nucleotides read TGCGCCAGCAGCTATGGGGACAACAACTATGGCTACACCTTC. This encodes CASSYGDNNYGYTF.

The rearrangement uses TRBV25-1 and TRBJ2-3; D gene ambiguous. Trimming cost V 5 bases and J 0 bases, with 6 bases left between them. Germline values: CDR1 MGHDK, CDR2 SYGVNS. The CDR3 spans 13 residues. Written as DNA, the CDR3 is TGTGCCAGCAGTTCCCCTAGCACAGATACGCAGTATTTT. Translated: CASSSPSTDTQYF.

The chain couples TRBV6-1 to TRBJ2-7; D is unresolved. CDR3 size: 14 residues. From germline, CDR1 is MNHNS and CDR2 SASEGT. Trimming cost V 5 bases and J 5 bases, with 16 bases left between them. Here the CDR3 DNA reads TGTGCCAGCAGTCAATTAGAGTCTTCCCACGAGCAGTACTTC. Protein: CASSQLESSHEQYF.

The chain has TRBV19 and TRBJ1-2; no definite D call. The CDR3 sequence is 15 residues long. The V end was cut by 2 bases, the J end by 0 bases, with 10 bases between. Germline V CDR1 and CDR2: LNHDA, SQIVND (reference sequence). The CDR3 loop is CASSIRQGANYGYTF. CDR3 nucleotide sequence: TGTGCCAGTAGTATACGACAAGGAGCTAACTATGGCTACACCTTC.

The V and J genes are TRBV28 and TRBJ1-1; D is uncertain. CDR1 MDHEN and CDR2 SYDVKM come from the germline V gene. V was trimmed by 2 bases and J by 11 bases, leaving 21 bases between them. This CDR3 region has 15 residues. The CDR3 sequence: CASSLVRMRESRAFF. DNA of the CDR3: TGTGCCAGCAGTTTAGTCAGAATGCGGGAATCTAGGGCTTTCTTT.

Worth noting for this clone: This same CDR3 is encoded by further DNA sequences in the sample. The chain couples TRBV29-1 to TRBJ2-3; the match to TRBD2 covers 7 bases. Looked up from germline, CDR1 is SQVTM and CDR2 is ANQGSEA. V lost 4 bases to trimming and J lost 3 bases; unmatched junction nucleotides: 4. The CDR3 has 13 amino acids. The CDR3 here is CSVGGRATDTQYF. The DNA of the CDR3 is TGCAGCGTTGGAGGGAGGGCGACAGATACGCAGTATTTT.

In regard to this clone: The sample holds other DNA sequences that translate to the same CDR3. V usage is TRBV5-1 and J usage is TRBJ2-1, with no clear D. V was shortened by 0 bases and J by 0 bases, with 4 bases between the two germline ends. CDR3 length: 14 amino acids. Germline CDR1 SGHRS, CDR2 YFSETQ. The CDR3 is CASSLEVSYNEQFF. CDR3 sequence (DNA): TGCGCCAGCAGCTTGGAAGTCTCCTACAATGAGCAGTTCTTC.

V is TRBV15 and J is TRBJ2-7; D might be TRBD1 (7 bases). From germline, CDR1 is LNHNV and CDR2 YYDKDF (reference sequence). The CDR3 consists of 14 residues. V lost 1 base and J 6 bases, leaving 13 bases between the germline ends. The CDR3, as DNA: TGTGCCACCAGCAGAGGGGGCAGGGGGGTCGAGCAGTACTTC. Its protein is CATSRGGRGVEQYF.

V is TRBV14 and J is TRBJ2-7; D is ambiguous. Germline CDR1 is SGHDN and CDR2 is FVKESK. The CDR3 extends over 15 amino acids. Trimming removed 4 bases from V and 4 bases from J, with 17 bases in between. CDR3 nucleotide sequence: TGTGCCAGCAGCCCGGGCGGTAGCAGACGATACGAGCAGTACTTC. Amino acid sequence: CASSPGGSRRYEQYF.

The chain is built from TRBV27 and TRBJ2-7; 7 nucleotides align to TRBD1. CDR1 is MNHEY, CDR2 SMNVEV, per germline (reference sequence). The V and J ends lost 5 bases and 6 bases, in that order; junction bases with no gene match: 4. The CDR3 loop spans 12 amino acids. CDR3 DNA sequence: TGTGCCAGCAGTCCCCACAGGGGCGAGCAGTACTTC. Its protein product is CASSPHRGEQYF.

The DNA for the CDR3 is TGTGCCACCAGCAGAGAAACGGGCAGCTCTGGGGCCAACGTCCTGACTTTC. Encoded protein: CATSRETGSSGANVLTF. The chain is built from TRBV15 and TRBJ2-6, with D uncertain. Per the germline V gene, CDR1 is LNHNV and CDR2 is YYDKDF (reference sequence). This CDR3 region has 17 residues. Trimming removed 0 bases from V and 0 bases from J, with 9 bases in between.

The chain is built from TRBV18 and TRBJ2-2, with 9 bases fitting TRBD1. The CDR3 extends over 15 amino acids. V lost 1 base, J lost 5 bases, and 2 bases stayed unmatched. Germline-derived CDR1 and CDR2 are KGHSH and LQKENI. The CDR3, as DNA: TGTGCCAGCTCACCACGGACAGGGGAAACCGGGGAGCTGTTTTTT. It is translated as CASSPRTGETGELFF. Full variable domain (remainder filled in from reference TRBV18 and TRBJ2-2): NAGVMQNPRHLVRRRGQEARLRCSPMKGHSHVYWYRQLPEEGLKFMVYLQKENIIDESGMPKERFSAEFPKEGPSILRIQQVVRGDSAAYFCASSPRTGETGELFFGEGSRLTVL.

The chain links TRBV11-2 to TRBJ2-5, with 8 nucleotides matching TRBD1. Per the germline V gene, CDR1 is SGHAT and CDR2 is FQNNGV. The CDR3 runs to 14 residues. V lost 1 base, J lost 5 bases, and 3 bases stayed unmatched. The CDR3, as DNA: TGTGCCAGCAGCTTAGGGACAGGGTCTGAGACCCAGTACTTC. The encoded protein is CASSLGTGSETQYF.

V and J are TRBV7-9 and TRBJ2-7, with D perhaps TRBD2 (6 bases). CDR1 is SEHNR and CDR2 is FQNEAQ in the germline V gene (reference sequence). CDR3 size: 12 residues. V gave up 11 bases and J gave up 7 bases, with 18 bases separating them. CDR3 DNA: TGTGCCTTGGGGGGACTGGAAGGGGAGCAGTACTTC. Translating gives CALGGLEGEQYF.

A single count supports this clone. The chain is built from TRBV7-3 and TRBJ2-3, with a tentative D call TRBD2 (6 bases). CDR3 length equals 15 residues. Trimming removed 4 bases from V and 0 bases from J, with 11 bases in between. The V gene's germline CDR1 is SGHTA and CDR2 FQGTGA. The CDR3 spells CASSSTGTSTDTQYF. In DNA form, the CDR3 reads TGTGCCAGCAGCTCAACCGGGACTAGCACAGATACGCAGTATTTT.

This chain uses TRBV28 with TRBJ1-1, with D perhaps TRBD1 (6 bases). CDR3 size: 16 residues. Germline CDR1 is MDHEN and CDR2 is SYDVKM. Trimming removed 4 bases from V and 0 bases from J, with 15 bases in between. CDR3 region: CASSSGGLGLNTEAFF. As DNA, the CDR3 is TGTGCCAGCAGTTCGGGGGGGCTTGGATTGAACACTGAAGCTTTCTTT.

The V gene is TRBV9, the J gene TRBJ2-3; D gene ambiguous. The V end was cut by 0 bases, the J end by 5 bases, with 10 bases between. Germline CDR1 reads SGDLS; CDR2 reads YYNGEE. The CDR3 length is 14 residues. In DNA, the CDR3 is TGTGCCAGCAGCGTAGCTCTTGGTGAAGATACGCAGTATTTT. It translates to CASSVALGEDTQYF.

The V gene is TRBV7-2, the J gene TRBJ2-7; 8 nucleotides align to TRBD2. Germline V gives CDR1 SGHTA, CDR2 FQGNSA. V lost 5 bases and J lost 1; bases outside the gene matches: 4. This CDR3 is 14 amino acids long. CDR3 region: CASSMQRGSYEQYF. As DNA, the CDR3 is TGTGCCAGCAGCATGCAGCGGGGGTCCTACGAGCAGTACTTC. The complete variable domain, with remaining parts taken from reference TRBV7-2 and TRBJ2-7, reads GAGVSQSPSNKVTEKGKDVELRCDPISGHTALYWYRQSLGQGLEFLIYFQGNSAPDKSGLPSDRFSAERTGGSVSTLTIQRTQQEDSAVYLCASSMQRGSYEQYFGPGTRLTVT.

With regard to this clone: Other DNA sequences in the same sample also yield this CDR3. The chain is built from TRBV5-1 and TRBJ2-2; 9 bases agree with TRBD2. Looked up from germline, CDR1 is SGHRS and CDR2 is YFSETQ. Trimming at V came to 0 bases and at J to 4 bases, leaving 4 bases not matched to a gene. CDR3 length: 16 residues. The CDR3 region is CASSLELAGSTGELFF. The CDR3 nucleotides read TGCGCCAGCAGCTTGGAGCTAGCGGGAAGCACCGGGGAGCTGTTTTTT.

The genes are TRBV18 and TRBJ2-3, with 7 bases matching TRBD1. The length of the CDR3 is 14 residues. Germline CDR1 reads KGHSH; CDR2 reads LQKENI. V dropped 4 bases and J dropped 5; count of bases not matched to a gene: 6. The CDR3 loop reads CASSRDSEVDTQYF. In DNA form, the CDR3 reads TGTGCCAGCTCACGGGACAGCGAAGTAGATACGCAGTATTTT.